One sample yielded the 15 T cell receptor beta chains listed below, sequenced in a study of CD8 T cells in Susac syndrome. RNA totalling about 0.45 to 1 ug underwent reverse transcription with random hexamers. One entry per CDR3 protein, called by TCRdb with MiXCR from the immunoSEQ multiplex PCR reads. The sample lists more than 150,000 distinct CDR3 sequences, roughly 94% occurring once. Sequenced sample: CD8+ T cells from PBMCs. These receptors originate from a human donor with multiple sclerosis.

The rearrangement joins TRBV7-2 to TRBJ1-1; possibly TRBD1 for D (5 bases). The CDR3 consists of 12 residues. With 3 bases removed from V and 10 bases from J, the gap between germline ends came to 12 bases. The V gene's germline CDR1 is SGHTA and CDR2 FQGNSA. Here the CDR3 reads CASSLGPRPAFF. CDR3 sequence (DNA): TGTGCCAGCAGCTTGGGGCCGCGCCCAGCTTTCTTT.

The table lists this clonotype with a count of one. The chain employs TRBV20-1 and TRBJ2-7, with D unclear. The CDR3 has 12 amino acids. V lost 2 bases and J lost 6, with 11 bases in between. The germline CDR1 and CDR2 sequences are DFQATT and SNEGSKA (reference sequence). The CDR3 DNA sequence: TGCAGTGCTAGAAGTACCTTGCCCGAGCAGTACTTC. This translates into CSARSTLPEQYF.

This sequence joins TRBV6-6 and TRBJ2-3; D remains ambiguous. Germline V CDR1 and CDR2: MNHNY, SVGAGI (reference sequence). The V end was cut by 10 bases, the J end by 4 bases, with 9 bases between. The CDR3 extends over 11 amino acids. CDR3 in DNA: TGTGCCATCCGCTCCGCAGATACGCAGTATTTT. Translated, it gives CAIRSADTQYF.

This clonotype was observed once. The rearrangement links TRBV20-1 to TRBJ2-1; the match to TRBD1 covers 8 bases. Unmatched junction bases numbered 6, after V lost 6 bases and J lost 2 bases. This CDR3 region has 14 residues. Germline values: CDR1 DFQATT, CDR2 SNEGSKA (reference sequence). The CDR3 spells CSAKGTGTYNEQFF. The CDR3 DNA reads TGCAGTGCCAAAGGGACAGGTACCTACAATGAGCAGTTCTTC.

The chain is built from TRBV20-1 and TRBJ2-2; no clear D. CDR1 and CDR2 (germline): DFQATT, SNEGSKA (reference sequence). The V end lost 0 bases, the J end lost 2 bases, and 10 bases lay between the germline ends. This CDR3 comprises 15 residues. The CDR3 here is CSAREKGSNTGELFF. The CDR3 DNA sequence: TGCAGTGCTAGAGAGAAGGGATCTAACACCGGGGAGCTGTTTTTT.

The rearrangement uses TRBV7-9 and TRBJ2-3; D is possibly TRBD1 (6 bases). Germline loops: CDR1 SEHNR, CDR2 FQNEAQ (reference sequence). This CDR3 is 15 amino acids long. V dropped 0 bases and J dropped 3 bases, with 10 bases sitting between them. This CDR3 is CASSLAYRVTDTQYF. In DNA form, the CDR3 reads TGTGCCAGCAGCTTAGCGTACAGGGTTACAGATACGCAGTATTTT.

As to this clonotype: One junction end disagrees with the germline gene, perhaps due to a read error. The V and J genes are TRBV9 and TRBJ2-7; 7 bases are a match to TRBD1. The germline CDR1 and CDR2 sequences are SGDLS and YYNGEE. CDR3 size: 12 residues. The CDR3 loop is CASSAPPGQPVF. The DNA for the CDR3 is TGTGCCAGCAGCGCACCACCGGGACAGCCTGTCTTC.

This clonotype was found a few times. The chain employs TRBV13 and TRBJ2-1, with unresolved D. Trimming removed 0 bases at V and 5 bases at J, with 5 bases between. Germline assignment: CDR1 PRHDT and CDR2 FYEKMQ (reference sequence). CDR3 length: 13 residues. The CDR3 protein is CASSLGGDNEQFF. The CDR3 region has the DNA TGTGCCAGCAGCTTAGGCGGTGACAATGAGCAGTTCTTC.

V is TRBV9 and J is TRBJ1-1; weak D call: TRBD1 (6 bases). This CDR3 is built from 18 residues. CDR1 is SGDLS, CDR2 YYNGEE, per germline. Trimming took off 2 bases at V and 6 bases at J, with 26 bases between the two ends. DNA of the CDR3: TGTGCCAGCAGCGTGGACAGCCGGTCCCACGGTGTATCTTCTGAAGCTTTCTTT. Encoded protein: CASSVDSRSHGVSSEAFF.

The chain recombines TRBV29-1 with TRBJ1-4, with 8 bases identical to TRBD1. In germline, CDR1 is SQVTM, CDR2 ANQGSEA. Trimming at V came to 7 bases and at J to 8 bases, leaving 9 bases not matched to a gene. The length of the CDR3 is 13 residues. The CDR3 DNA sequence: TGCAGCGCCGGACAGGGACAAAAGGAAAAACTGTTTTTT. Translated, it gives CSAGQGQKEKLFF.

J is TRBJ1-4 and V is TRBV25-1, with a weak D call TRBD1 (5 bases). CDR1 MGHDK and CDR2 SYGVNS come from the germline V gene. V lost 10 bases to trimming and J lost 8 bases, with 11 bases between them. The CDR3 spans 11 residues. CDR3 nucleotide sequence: TGTGCCATCCAGGGTGGAGAAAAACTGTTTTTT. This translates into CAIQGGEKLFF.

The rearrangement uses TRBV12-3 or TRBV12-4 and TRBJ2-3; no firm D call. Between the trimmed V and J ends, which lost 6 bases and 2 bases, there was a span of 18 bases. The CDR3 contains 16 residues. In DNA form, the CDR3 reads TGTGCCAGCAGCCAGGACCGCCCGGTTAACACAGATACGCAGTATTTT. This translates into CASSQDRPVNTDTQYF.

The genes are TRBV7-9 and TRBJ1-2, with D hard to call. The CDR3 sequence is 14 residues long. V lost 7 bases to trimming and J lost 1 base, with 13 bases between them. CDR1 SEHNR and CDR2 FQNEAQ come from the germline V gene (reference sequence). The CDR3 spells CASTLSGGNYGYTF. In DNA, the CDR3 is TGTGCCAGCACCCTAAGCGGTGGTAACTATGGCTACACCTTC.

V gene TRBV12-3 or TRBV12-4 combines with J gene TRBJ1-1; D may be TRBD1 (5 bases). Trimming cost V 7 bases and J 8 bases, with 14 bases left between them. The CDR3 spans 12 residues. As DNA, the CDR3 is TGTGCCAGCAAACCGCCAGGGACGGAAGCTTTCTTT. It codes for CASKPPGTEAFF.

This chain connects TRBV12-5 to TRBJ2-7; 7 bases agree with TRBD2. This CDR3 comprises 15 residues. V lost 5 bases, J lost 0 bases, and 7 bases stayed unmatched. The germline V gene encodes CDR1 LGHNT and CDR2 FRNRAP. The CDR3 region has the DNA TGTGCTAGTGGTACCGCGGGAGTTAGCTCCTACGAGCAGTACTTC. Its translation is CASGTAGVSSYEQYF.